The source of this T cell receptor beta chain is a study of blood T cell repertoires in COVID-19. Study background: Samples representing acute and convalescent COVID-19 were sourced from the United States, Italy and Spain.

The study assigned cohorts using participant-reported clinical history. Shortly before study entry, within 2 weeks, exposed participants had met a COVID-19 case. As originally analysed: Counts of nucleated cells, estimated from reference gene primer amplification, were obtained. Some clones are missing from TCRdb's copy, which holds only in-frame ones; the method was immunoSEQ multiplex PCR. The V and J calls and clone size were taken over from that table, and D and trimming were inferred from the DNA. The sample has hundreds of thousands of clones; approximately 89% are singletons. This CDR3 region has 16 residues. The V end lost 1 base, the J end lost 6 bases, and 15 bases lay between the germline ends. CDR1 and CDR2 from the germline V gene are SEHNR and FQNEAQ (reference sequence).

Sequenced sample: PBMCs or T cells enriched from blood (not recorded which). The sequence came from a woman in her forties or fifties who had been exposed to COVID-19. The rearrangement joins TRBV7-9 to TRBJ1-4, with a tentative D call TRBD1 (5 bases). Written as DNA, the CDR3 is TGTGCCAGCAGCTTAGGGCCTTCCGGGACTGATGAAAAACTGTTTTTT. Translation: CASSLGPSGTDEKLFF.